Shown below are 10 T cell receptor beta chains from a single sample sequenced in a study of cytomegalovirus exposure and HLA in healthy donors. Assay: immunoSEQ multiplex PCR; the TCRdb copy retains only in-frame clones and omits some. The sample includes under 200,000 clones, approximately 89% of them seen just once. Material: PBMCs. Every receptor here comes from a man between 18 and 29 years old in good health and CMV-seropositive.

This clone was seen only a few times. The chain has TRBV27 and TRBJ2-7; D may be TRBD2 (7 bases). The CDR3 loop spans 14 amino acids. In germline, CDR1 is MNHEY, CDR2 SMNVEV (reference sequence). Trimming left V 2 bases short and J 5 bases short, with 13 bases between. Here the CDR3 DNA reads TGTGCCAGCAGTTTACGGGGGGCGCAGCACGAGCAGTACTTC. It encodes CASSLRGAQHEQYF.

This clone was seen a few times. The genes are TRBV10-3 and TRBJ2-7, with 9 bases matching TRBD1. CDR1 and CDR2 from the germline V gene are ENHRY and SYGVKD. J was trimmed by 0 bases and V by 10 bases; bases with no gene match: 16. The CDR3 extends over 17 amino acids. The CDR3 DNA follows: TGTGCCACATCCGGGACAGGGTCCGGGTCACACTCCTACGAGCAGTACTTC. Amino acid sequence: CATSGTGSGSHSYEQYF.

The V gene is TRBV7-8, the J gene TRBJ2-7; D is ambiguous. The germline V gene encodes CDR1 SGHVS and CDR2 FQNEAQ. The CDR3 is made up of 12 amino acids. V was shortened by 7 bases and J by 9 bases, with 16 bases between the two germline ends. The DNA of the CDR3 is TGTGCCAGCACTTCGCCCCCTAGTAGGCAGTACTTC. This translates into CASTSPPSRQYF.

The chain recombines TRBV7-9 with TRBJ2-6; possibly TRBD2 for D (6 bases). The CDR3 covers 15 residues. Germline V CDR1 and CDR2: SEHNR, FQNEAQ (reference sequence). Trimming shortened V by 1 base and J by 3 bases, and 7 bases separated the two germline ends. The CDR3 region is CASSLVGSGANVLTF. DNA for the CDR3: TGTGCCAGCAGCTTAGTCGGGAGTGGGGCCAACGTCCTGACTTTC.

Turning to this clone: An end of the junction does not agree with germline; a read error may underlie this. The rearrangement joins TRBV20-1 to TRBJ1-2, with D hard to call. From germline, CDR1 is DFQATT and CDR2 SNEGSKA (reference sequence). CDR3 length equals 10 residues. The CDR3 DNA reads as TGCAGTGCTCCAACATCTTTGTCCGCCTTC. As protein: CSAPTSLSAF.

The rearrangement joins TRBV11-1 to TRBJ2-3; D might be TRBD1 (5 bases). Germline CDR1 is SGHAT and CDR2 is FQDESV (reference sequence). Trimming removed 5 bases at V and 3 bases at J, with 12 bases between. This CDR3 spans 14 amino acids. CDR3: CASSPPQGTDTQYF. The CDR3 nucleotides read TGTGCCAGCAGCCCCCCCCAGGGAACAGATACGCAGTATTTT. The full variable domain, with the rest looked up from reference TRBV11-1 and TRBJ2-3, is EAEVAQSPRYKITEKSQAVAFWCDPISGHATLYWYRQILGQGPELLVQFQDESVVDDSQLPKDRFSAERLKGVDSTLKIQPAELGDSAMYLCASSPPQGTDTQYFGPGTRLTVL.

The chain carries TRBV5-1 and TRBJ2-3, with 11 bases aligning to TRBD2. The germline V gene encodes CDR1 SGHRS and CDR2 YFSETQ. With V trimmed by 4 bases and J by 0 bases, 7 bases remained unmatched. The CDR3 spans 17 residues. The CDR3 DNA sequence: TGCGCCAGCAGCATCGGACTAGCGGGTACTAGCACAGATACGCAGTATTTT. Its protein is CASSIGLAGTSTDTQYF.

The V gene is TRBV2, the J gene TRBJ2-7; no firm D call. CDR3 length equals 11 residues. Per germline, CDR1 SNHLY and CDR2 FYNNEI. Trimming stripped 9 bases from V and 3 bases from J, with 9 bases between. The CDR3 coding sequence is TGTGCCAGTAGGCCTAGCTACGAGCAGTACTTC. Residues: CASRPSYEQYF.

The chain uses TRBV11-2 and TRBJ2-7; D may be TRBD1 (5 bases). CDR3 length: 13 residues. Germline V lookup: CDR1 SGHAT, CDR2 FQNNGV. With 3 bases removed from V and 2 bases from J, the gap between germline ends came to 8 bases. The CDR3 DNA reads TGTGCCAGCAGCTTGGTCAGGGCCTACGAGCAGTACTTC. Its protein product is CASSLVRAYEQYF. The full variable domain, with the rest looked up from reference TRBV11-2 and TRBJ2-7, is EAGVAQSPRYKIIEKRQSVAFWCNPISGHATLYWYQQILGQGPKLLIQFQNNGVVDDSQLPKDRFSAERLKGVDSTLKIQPAKLEDSAVYLCASSLVRAYEQYFGPGTRLTVT.

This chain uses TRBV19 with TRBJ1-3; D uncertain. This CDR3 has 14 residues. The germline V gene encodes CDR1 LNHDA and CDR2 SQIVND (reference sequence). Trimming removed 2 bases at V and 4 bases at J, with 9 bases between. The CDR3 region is CASSIQRQGNTIYF. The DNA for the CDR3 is TGTGCCAGTAGTATACAGCGTCAGGGAAACACCATATATTTT. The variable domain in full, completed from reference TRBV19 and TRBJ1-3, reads DGGITQSPKYLFRKEGQNVTLSCEQNLNHDAMYWYRQDPGQGLRLIYYSQIVNDFQKGDIAEGYSVSREKKESFPLTVTSAQKNPTAFYLCASSIQRQGNTIYFGEGSWLTVV.